Listed below are T cell receptor beta chains from one sample, sequenced in a study of blood T cell repertoires in COVID-19. Data came from immunoSEQ multiplex PCR; TCRdb stores just in-frame clones and leaves some out. The table includes about 80,000 clones, around 88% detected once. The sequenced sample consisted of peripheral blood. The receptors derive from an elderly man with active or convalescent COVID-19. The CDR3 runs from the conserved cysteine through the conserved F or W. The D gene is left open where the match is weak. Size tells how often a clone was seen (once, few, many) or the class of an expanded clone, and some rows leave it out.

V gene	clone size	J gene	D gene	CDR3 protein	CDR3 DNA
TRBV7-9	-	TRBJ1-1	TRBD1	CASSAGTGVNTEAFF	TGTGCCAGCAGCGCAGGGACAGGGGTGAACACTGAAGCTTTCTTT
TRBV18	-	TRBJ2-5	-	CASSPGTQETQYF	TGTGCCAGCTCACCGGGCACCCAAGAGACCCAGTACTTC
TRBV2	-	TRBJ2-6	-	CASNSQSFRGANVLTF	TGTGCCAGCAATTCACAGTCCTTCCGGGGGGCCAACGTCCTGACTTTC
TRBV24-1	-	TRBJ2-3	TRBD1	CATGGTGGADTQYF	TGTGCCACCGGGGGGACAGGCGGGGCAGATACGCAGTATTTT
TRBV19	-	TRBJ1-4	-	CASSITAGRSEKLFF	TGTGCCAGTAGTATCACGGCCGGAAGGAGTGAAAAACTGTTTTTT
TRBV25-1	-	TRBJ1-4	-	CASSRVVEGKLFF	TGTGCCAGCAGTAGGGTCGTGGAGGGGAAACTGTTTTTT
TRBV28	-	TRBJ1-5	-	CASSPGQPVGYSNQPQHF	TGTGCCAGCAGTCCCGGACAACCCGTGGGGTATAGCAATCAGCCCCAGCATTTT
TRBV11-3	-	TRBJ2-7	TRBD2	CASSRGDGFSYEQYF	TGTGCCAGCAGCCGGGGGGACGGATTCTCCTACGAGCAGTACTTC
TRBV6-6	-	TRBJ1-1	-	CASARDTAFF	TGTGCCAGTGCTAGGGACACAGCTTTCTTT
TRBV2	-	TRBJ2-7	TRBD2	CASQSLTSGSNEQYF	TGTGCCAGCCAATCCCTGACTAGCGGGAGCAACGAGCAGTACTTC
TRBV30	-	TRBJ2-1	TRBD2	CAWSVAGGGKLLSYNEQFF	TGTGCCTGGAGTGTCGCGGGAGGGGGGAAGCTCCTCTCCTACAATGAGCAGTTCTTC
TRBV3-1/TRBV3-2	-	TRBJ2-5	TRBD2	CASSQVSSGKETQYF	TGTGCCAGCAGCCAAGTTTCTAGCGGGAAAGAGACCCAGTACTTC
TRBV7-8	-	TRBJ2-7	TRBD2	CASSSPGLAGYEQYF	TGTGCCAGCAGCTCGCCGGGACTAGCGGGCTACGAGCAGTACTTC
TRBV5-8	few	TRBJ2-7	-	CASSLFYVNEQYF	TGTGCCAGCAGCTTGTTTTATGTAAACGAGCAGTACTTC
TRBV18	-	TRBJ1-1	-	CASSPGGGSEAFF	TGTGCCAGCTCACCAGGGGGGGGCAGCGAAGCTTTCTTT
TRBV28	-	TRBJ1-1	-	CATRTGWSEAFF	TGTGCCACCCGCACAGGGTGGAGTGAAGCTTTCTTT
TRBV7-3	-	TRBJ2-2	-	CASSLTRTGELFF	TGTGCCAGCAGCTTAACCCGGACCGGGGAGCTGTTTTTT
TRBV6-2/TRBV6-3	-	TRBJ1-6	-	CASSYGGGGNSPLHF	TGTGCCAGCAGTTACGGGGGCGGGGGTAATTCACCCCTCCACTTT
TRBV15	-	TRBJ2-1	-	CATSRSRTGNEQFF	TGTGCCACCAGCAGATCAAGGACTGGGAATGAGCAGTTCTTC
TRBV6-5	-	TRBJ1-1	-	CASRPAGTSRTEAFF	TGTGCCAGCAGACCCGCGGGAACTTCGAGGACTGAAGCTTTCTTT
TRBV19	few	TRBJ1-2	TRBD1	CASSISTITGTEDTYGYTF	TGTGCCAGTAGTATATCCACCATAACTGGGACAGAGGACACATATGGCTACACCTTC
TRBV2	few	TRBJ1-2	TRBD1	CASSRGTGGNYGYTF	TGTGCCAGCAGCCGAGGGACAGGGGGCAACTATGGCTACACCTTC
TRBV6-5	-	TRBJ1-2	TRBD1	CASRARDRFAGYTF	TGTGCCAGCAGGGCTCGGGACAGGTTCGCTGGCTACACCTTC
TRBV7-2	-	TRBJ2-3	-	CASSFKHGDTQYF	TGTGCCAGCAGCTTCAAGCATGGAGATACGCAGTATTTT
TRBV28	-	TRBJ1-2	TRBD1	CASSSRGTGTNYGYTF	TGTGCCAGCAGTTCCCGGGGGACAGGGACCAACTATGGCTACACCTTC
TRBV5-8	-	TRBJ1-4	-	CASSLADSPGGEKLFF	TGTGCCAGCAGCTTGGCGGACAGCCCGGGGGGTGAAAAACTGTTTTTT
TRBV7-2	few	TRBJ2-1	TRBD2	CASSLGMWREDRNEQFF	TGTGCCAGCAGCTTAGGAATGTGGCGGGAGGACCGAAATGAGCAGTTCTTC
TRBV21-1	once	TRBJ2-4	-	CASSIDRAKNIQYF	TGTGCCAGCAGCATCGACAGAGCCAAAAACATTCAGTACTTC
TRBV12-3/TRBV12-4	few	TRBJ1-2	-	CASSRGHRYGYTF	TGTGCCAGCAGTCGGGGACATCGCTATGGCTACACCTTC
TRBV9	-	TRBJ2-7	-	CASSVGPRGEQYF	TGTGCCAGCAGCGTCGGCCCTCGGGGCGAGCAGTACTTC
TRBV5-1	-	TRBJ1-6	TRBD1	CASSRGQGRGSPLHF	TGCGCCAGCAGCAGGGGACAGGGGAGAGGTTCACCCCTCCACTTT
TRBV19	-	TRBJ2-1	TRBD2	CAMPFGLADYNEQFF	TGTGCCATGCCCTTCGGGCTAGCGGACTACAATGAGCAGTTCTTC
TRBV25-1	-	TRBJ2-3	TRBD2	CASSGDSGRAFSRDTQYF	TGTGCCAGCAGTGGGGATAGCGGGAGGGCCTTTTCGAGAGATACGCAGTATTTT
TRBV2	-	TRBJ2-5	-	CASSVLSNQETQYF	TGTGCCAGCAGTGTCTTGTCTAACCAAGAGACCCAGTACTTC
TRBV6-5	-	TRBJ1-5	-	CASSYREVGQPQHF	TGTGCCAGCAGCTACAGGGAGGTTGGACAGCCCCAGCATTTT
TRBV5-1	-	TRBJ1-1	-	CASSPPRDTLNTEAFF	TGCGCCAGCAGTCCACCCAGGGACACCCTGAACACTGAAGCTTTCTTT
TRBV5-8	-	TRBJ1-6	-	CASSTPGSGNSPLHF	TGTGCCAGCAGCACCCCGGGATCTGGTAATTCACCCCTCCACTTT